Following are 22 T cell receptor beta chains from one sample sequenced in a study of T cells in Graves' hyperthyroidism and ophthalmopathy. RNA transcripts yielded amplified TCR beta CDR3 regions. A first-round RT-PCR of the TCR CDR3 used the HTBI primer set. TCRdb called the multiplex PCR reads again in MiXCR, with one record for every CDR3 protein. The table has around 290,000 distinct CDR3 sequences, 17% seen once. Sequencing was done on a sample of blood. The receptor set was obtained from a woman aged 55-70 years with Graves' ophthalmopathy.

This clonotype has a count of ten or more. The chain links TRBV6-2 or TRBV6-3 to TRBJ2-7; D possibly corresponds to TRBD1 (5 bases). This CDR3 has 13 amino acids. The ends were cut back, 8 bases at V and 0 bases at J, with 11 bases in the middle. Germline values: CDR1 MNHEY, CDR2 SVGEGT. The CDR3 here is CASRDSSSYEQYF. DNA of the CDR3: TGTGCCAGCCGCGACAGCAGCTCCTACGAGCAGTACTTC.

Many counts were recorded for this clonotype. The gene calls are TRBV2 and TRBJ1-4; D possibly corresponds to TRBD1 (5 bases). CDR3 length: 13 residues. Trimming left V 3 bases short and J 7 bases short, with 9 bases between. From germline, CDR1 is SNHLY and CDR2 FYNNEI. CDR3 loop: CASSDAGTEKLFF. The CDR3 coding sequence is TGTGCCAGCAGTGATGCAGGGACTGAAAAACTGTTTTTT.

V is TRBV29-1 and J is TRBJ2-7; the D gene is possibly TRBD1 (6 bases). Trimming left V 4 bases short and J 4 bases short, with 14 bases between. Germline-derived CDR1 and CDR2 are SQVTM and ANQGSEA. CDR3 length equals 13 residues. CDR3 sequence (DNA): TGCAGCGTTGGGGGCGGACAGCTTTACGAGCAGTACTTC. Protein sequence: CSVGGGQLYEQYF.

This clonotype was detected many times. The rearrangement uses TRBV20-1 and TRBJ1-4, with D possibly matching TRBD1 (5 bases). CDR1 and CDR2 from the germline V gene are DFQATT and SNEGSKA (reference sequence). V dropped 4 bases and J dropped 6 bases, with 15 bases sitting between them. The CDR3 runs to 14 residues. CDR3: CSANGAGSYEKLFF. The DNA for the CDR3 is TGCAGTGCTAATGGGGCAGGGTCTTATGAAAAACTGTTTTTT.

This sequence joins TRBV10-2 and TRBJ1-1; TRBD1 aligns across 7 bases. The CDR3 runs to 16 residues. Germline assignment: CDR1 WSHSY and CDR2 SAAADI. V dropped 3 bases and J dropped 1; count of bases not matched to a gene: 8. CDR3 loop: CASSDLHRGTNTEAFF. The CDR3 region has the DNA TGCGCCAGCAGTGACTTACACAGGGGCACGAACACTGAAGCTTTCTTT.

The chain has TRBV9 and TRBJ1-2, with 8 bases identical to TRBD1. V lost 0 bases, J lost 7 bases, and 11 bases stayed unmatched. CDR3 size: 16 residues. The V gene's germline CDR1 is SGDLS and CDR2 YYNGEE. The CDR3 spells CASSVESGGRGLGYTF. CDR3 nucleotide sequence: TGTGCCAGCAGCGTAGAATCAGGCGGCAGGGGGCTTGGCTACACCTTC.

Many counts were recorded for this clonotype. The gene calls are TRBV4-3 and TRBJ2-3; D gene unclear. From germline, CDR1 is LGHNA and CDR2 YSLEER. The CDR3 runs to 15 residues. V was cut by 0 bases and J by 4 bases, with 11 bases left in between. CDR3 DNA sequence: TGCGCCAGCAGCCAAGAATCGCTGCCCCCAGATACGCAGTATTTT. Translating gives CASSQESLPPDTQYF.

This clonotype was observed a handful of times. The chain couples TRBV5-6 to TRBJ1-1, with D tentatively TRBD1 (5 bases). This CDR3 contains 11 residues. Germline lookup yields CDR1 SGHDT and CDR2 YYEEEE. V dropped 2 bases and J dropped 11 bases, with 10 bases sitting between them. CDR3 loop: CASSFQGSAFF. The CDR3 nucleotides read TGTGCCAGCAGCTTTCAGGGAAGTGCTTTCTTT. The full variable domain, its missing parts supplied by reference TRBV5-6 and TRBJ1-1, is DAGVTQSPTHLIKTRGQQVTLRCSPKSGHDTVSWYQQALGQGPQFIFQYYEEEERQRGNFPDRFSGHQFPNYSSELNVNALLLGDSALYLCASSFQGSAFFGQGTRLTVV.

This clonotype has at least ten counts. The CDR3 reads CASIPGQGNSPLHF. In nucleotides, the CDR3 is TGTGCCAGCATACCCGGACAGGGGAATTCACCCCTCCACTTT. The V gene is TRBV28, the J gene TRBJ1-6; 9 nucleotides agree with TRBD1. With 7 bases clipped from V and 7 bases from J, the junction kept 5 bases outside the gene matches. Germline values: CDR1 MDHEN, CDR2 SYDVKM. This CDR3 is built from 14 residues. Using reference TRBV28 and TRBJ1-6 for the parts outside the CDR3, the full variable domain is DVKVTQSSRYLVKRTGEKVFLECVQDMDHENMFWYRQDPGLGLRLIYFSYDVKMKEKGDIPEGYSVSREKKERFSLILESASTNQTSMYLCASIPGQGNSPLHFGNGTRLTVT.

This clonotype was counted many times. Here the CDR3 reads CASSSRDKFYEQYF. The DNA of the CDR3 is TGTGCCAGCAGCTCCCGGGACAAGTTCTACGAGCAGTACTTC. The V gene is TRBV11-2, the J gene TRBJ2-7, with TRBD1 as a possible D gene (6 bases). The CDR3 sequence is 14 residues long. With 4 bases removed from V and 3 bases from J, the gap between germline ends came to 13 bases. Germline V gene data show CDR1 as SGHAT and CDR2 as FQNNGV.

This clonotype appeared a few times. The gene calls are TRBV4-3 and TRBJ2-2; 13 nucleotides align to TRBD2. The CDR3 covers 19 residues. Germline values: CDR1 LGHNA, CDR2 YSLEER. V shed 1 base, J shed 5 bases, and the junction held 10 bases outside the gene matches. In nucleotides, the CDR3 is TGCGCCAGCAGCCAAGTCGGAACTAGCGGGAGGGGCCGAACCGGGGAGCTGTTTTTT. Its translation: CASSQVGTSGRGRTGELFF.

This clonotype was seen many times. The rearrangement links TRBV28 to TRBJ2-7; 10 nucleotides match TRBD2. Germline CDR1 reads MDHEN; CDR2 reads SYDVKM. Trimming cost V 5 bases and J 2 bases; bases outside gene matches: 9. The CDR3 length is 16 residues. The CDR3 loop is CASSPMGLASTYEQYF. DNA for the CDR3: TGTGCCAGCAGTCCAATGGGACTAGCGTCAACCTACGAGCAGTACTTC. Using reference TRBV28 and TRBJ2-7 for the parts outside the CDR3, the full variable domain is DVKVTQSSRYLVKRTGEKVFLECVQDMDHENMFWYRQDPGLGLRLIYFSYDVKMKEKGDIPEGYSVSREKKERFSLILESASTNQTSMYLCASSPMGLASTYEQYFGPGTRLTVT.

The chain employs TRBV9 and TRBJ2-1, with 7 bases fitting TRBD1. The CDR3 loop spans 16 amino acids. Trimming cost V 4 bases and J 1 base; bases outside gene matches: 8. Germline V gives CDR1 SGDLS, CDR2 YYNGEE. For the CDR3, the DNA is TGTGCCAGCAGCCCACGAACGGGACAGTCCTACAATGAGCAGTTCTTC. As protein: CASSPRTGQSYNEQFF.

This clonotype was seen only a few times. The chain combines TRBV20-1 with TRBJ2-1, with 11 bases aligning to TRBD2. The CDR3 is 14 amino acids. Looked up from germline, CDR1 is DFQATT and CDR2 is SNEGSKA (reference sequence). Trimming cost V 3 bases and J 8 bases; bases outside gene matches: 6. The CDR3 DNA is TGCAGTGCTAGGGGGACTAGCGGAAGCTATGAGCAGTTCTTC. It translates to CSARGTSGSYEQFF.

Turning to this clonotype: A much larger clone sits a single nucleotide away, making a read error possible. The J gene is TRBJ2-1, the V gene TRBV3-1, with TRBD2 matching over 11 bases. In germline, CDR1 is LGHDT, CDR2 YNNKEL (reference sequence). The CDR3 is 15 residues long. The CDR3 spells CASSPLLAGDNEQSF. CDR3 nucleotides: TGTGCCAGCAGCCCCCTACTAGCGGGGGACAATGAGCAGTCCTTC.

Comment on this clonotype: Relative to the germline gene, one junction end is altered; a read error may explain this. This rearrangement joins TRBV12-5 to TRBJ2-7; 7 positions agree with TRBD2. This CDR3 spans 17 amino acids. Germline values: CDR1 LGHNT, CDR2 FRNRAP. In nucleotides, the CDR3 is TGTGCTAGTGGTTTGGTACCCGCCGGGGGGAGGGGAGACGAGCGGTACTTC. As protein: CASGLVPAGGRGDERYF. The whole variable domain, remainder taken from reference TRBV12-5 and TRBJ2-7, is DARVTQTPRHKVTEMGQEVTMRCQPILGHNTVFWYRQTMMQGLELLAYFRNRAPLDDSGMPKDRFSAEMPDATLATLKIQPSEPRDSAVYFCASGLVPAGGRGDERYFGPGTRLTVT.

The chain uses TRBV4-3 and TRBJ1-5; D perhaps matches TRBD1 (5 bases). Per germline, CDR1 LGHNA and CDR2 YSLEER. The CDR3 covers 14 residues. Trimming stripped 0 bases from V and 8 bases from J, with 11 bases between. This CDR3 is CASSQDGGREPQHF. CDR3 in DNA: TGCGCCAGCAGCCAAGATGGGGGTAGGGAGCCCCAGCATTTT.

This clonotype was seen many times. This chain links TRBV6-5 with TRBJ1-6; no reliable D call. V lost 2 bases and J 0 bases, leaving 11 bases between the germline ends. Per germline, CDR1 MNHEY and CDR2 SVGAGI. The CDR3 is 17 residues long. In DNA, the CDR3 is TGTGCCAGCAGTTACGACCGGACGAGCTCCTATAATTCACCCCTCCACTTT. It is translated as CASSYDRTSSYNSPLHF.

This clonotype was observed many times. The rearrangement uses TRBV20-1 and TRBJ2-1, with D possibly being TRBD2 (6 bases). V gave up 3 bases and J gave up 7 bases, with 13 bases separating them. The CDR3 has 13 amino acids. The germline V gene encodes CDR1 DFQATT and CDR2 SNEGSKA (reference sequence). Written as DNA, the CDR3 is TGCAGTGCTAGTCAGGCGGGAACTAATGAGCAGTTCTTC. Its translation: CSASQAGTNEQFF.

This clonotype was seen at least ten times. The V and J genes are TRBV19 and TRBJ2-1; D is tentatively TRBD1 or TRBD2 (6 bases each). The CDR3 length is 15 residues. V was trimmed by 6 bases and J by 3 bases, leaving 15 bases between them. Per the germline V gene, CDR1 is LNHDA and CDR2 is SQIVND (reference sequence). The CDR3 DNA reads as TGTGCCAGTAGAGGGGAAGGGGGGAACTACAATGAGCAGTTCTTC. It specifies CASRGEGGNYNEQFF.

The table lists this clonotype with many counts. V gene TRBV6-1 combines with J gene TRBJ1-1, with D tentatively TRBD1 (5 bases). V lost 4 bases, J lost 7 bases, and 13 bases lay in between. Germline V gives CDR1 MNHNS, CDR2 SASEGT. There are 13 residues in the CDR3. Written as DNA, the CDR3 is TGTGCCAGCAGTGCGAGATTAGACAGTGAAGCTTTCTTT. Encoded protein: CASSARLDSEAFF.

This clonotype was seen a few times. The V call is TRBV19, the J call TRBJ1-2, with D unclear. V was cut by 6 bases and J by 6 bases, with 20 bases left in between. This CDR3 region has 15 residues. The germline V gene encodes CDR1 LNHDA and CDR2 SQIVND (reference sequence). In DNA, the CDR3 is TGTGCCAGTAGCCAACCACCCCAAACTCGGCATGGCTACACCTTC. This sequence encodes CASSQPPQTRHGYTF. Full variable domain (rest looked up from reference TRBV19 and TRBJ1-2): DGGITQSPKYLFRKEGQNVTLSCEQNLNHDAMYWYRQDPGQGLRLIYYSQIVNDFQKGDIAEGYSVSREKKESFPLTVTSAQKNPTAFYLCASSQPPQTRHGYTFGSGTRLTVV.